What follows are 29 T cell receptor beta chains derived from one specimen sequenced in a study of PD-L1 blockade in urothelial cancer. Libraries were prepared by immunoSEQ multiplex PCR; TCRdb keeps only in-frame clonotypes and omits some of them. This sample has approximately 30,000 clones, with around 86% found just once. The sequencing used PBMCs, collected around atezolizumab (anti-PD-L1) treatment. The receptors were gathered from a man aged 50 or older with urothelial cancer.

In DNA, the CDR3 is TGTGCCAGCAGCTCCCCCGCCGGGACAGGGGATAATTCACCCCTCCACTTT. As protein: CASSSPAGTGDNSPLHF. The chain links TRBV7-9 to TRBJ1-6, with 10 bases aligning to TRBD1. Germline assignment: CDR1 SEHNR and CDR2 FQNEAQ (reference sequence). This CDR3 has 17 amino acids. V was clipped by 4 bases and J by 5 bases; unmatched bases: 8.

This clone has just one count. The chain is built from TRBV28 and TRBJ1-2, with TRBD1 identical over 7 bases. J gave up 5 bases and V 3 bases, and 6 bases lay outside the gene matches. Looked up from germline, CDR1 is MDHEN and CDR2 is SYDVKM. The length of the CDR3 is 14 residues. This CDR3 is CASSFTQGGYGYTF. CDR3 coding DNA: TGTGCCAGCAGTTTTACGCAGGGGGGTTATGGCTACACCTTC.

The chain recombines TRBV5-4 with TRBJ2-5; 8 bases fit TRBD1. Germline V gene sequence: CDR1 SGHNT, CDR2 YYREEE (reference sequence). The CDR3 has 14 residues. V shed 4 bases, J shed 4 bases, and the junction held 6 bases outside the gene matches. In DNA form, the CDR3 reads TGTGCCAGCAGCGAAGGGACAGGCGCAGAGACCCAGTACTTC. Its protein is CASSEGTGAETQYF. Combining the CDR3 with reference TRBV5-4 and TRBJ2-5 gives the whole variable domain ETGVTQSPTHLIKTRGQQVTLRCSSQSGHNTVSWYQQALGQGPQFIFQYYREEENGRGNFPPRFSGLQFPNYSSELNVNALELDDSALYLCASSEGTGAETQYFGPGTRLLVL.

This clone showed up just a few times. The chain is built from TRBV11-2 and TRBJ2-2; 9 bases map to TRBD1. CDR3 length equals 18 residues. Germline CDR1 and CDR2: SGHAT and FQNNGV. V shed 5 bases and J 5 bases; nucleotides not matched to a gene: 15. The CDR3 spells CASSPYPEQGARTGELFF. The CDR3 nucleotides are TGTGCCAGCAGCCCCTACCCGGAACAGGGGGCGAGAACCGGGGAGCTGTTTTTT.

This rearrangement joins TRBV6-9 to TRBJ2-7; possible D gene TRBD1, 6 bases. V was shortened by 4 bases and J by 2 bases, with 15 bases between the two germline ends. The V gene's germline CDR1 is MNHGY and CDR2 SVAAGI. There are 15 residues in the CDR3. This CDR3 is CASSFRIDRPYEQYV. CDR3 in DNA: TGTGCCAGCAGTTTCCGGATTGACAGGCCCTACGAGCAGTACGTC.

The V call is TRBV19, the J call TRBJ2-3; D not resolved. CDR3 length equals 11 residues. The germline V gene has CDR1 LNHDA and CDR2 SQIVND (reference sequence). Trimming took off 8 bases at V and 6 bases at J, with 9 bases between the two ends. This CDR3 reads CASENGDTQYF. DNA of the CDR3: TGTGCCAGTGAAAACGGGGATACGCAGTATTTT.

The chain combines TRBV28 with TRBJ1-5; a possible D gene is TRBD1 (5 bases). V gave up 6 bases and J gave up 7 bases, with 13 bases separating them. This CDR3 region has 13 residues. Germline loops: CDR1 MDHEN, CDR2 SYDVKM. The CDR3 nucleotides read TGTGCCAGCAGATACCAGGGTCGGCAGCCCCAGCATTTT. It translates to CASRYQGRQPQHF.

V usage is TRBV9 and J usage is TRBJ2-2, with a possible D match to TRBD1 (6 bases). V was trimmed by 0 bases and J by 5 bases, leaving 11 bases between them. CDR3 length equals 15 residues. The germline gives CDR1 SGDLS, CDR2 YYNGEE. CDR3 residues: CASSVEGQPTGELFF. CDR3 nucleotide sequence: TGTGCCAGCAGCGTAGAGGGACAACCTACCGGGGAGCTGTTTTTT.

The rearrangement joins TRBV19 to TRBJ2-7; a possible D gene is TRBD1 (5 bases). Germline-derived CDR1 and CDR2 are LNHDA and SQIVND (reference sequence). V was cut by 6 bases and J by 0 bases, with 12 bases left in between. This CDR3 region has 14 residues. The CDR3 loop reads CASSQGPNSYEQYF. In DNA, the CDR3 is TGTGCCAGTAGCCAGGGCCCAAACTCCTACGAGCAGTACTTC.

The chain uses TRBV2 and TRBJ2-7, with 9 bases identical to TRBD2. CDR3 length equals 15 residues. V trimming: 3 bases; J trimming: 7 bases; junction bases outside the gene matches: 10. CDR1 and CDR2 (germline): SNHLY, FYNNEI. The CDR3 bases are TGTGCCAGCAGTGAGTCGGCTAGCGGGGCCTCGGAGCAGTACTTC. The encoded protein is CASSESASGASEQYF. Full variable domain (missing parts from reference TRBV2 and TRBJ2-7): EPEVTQTPSHQVTQMGQEVILRCVPISNHLYFYWYRQILGQKVEFLVSFYNNEISEKSEIFDDQFSVERPDGSNFTLKIRSTKLEDSAMYFCASSESASGASEQYFGPGTRLTVT.

This chain uses TRBV5-1 with TRBJ1-3, with 7 nucleotides matching TRBD1. Looked up from germline, CDR1 is SGHRS and CDR2 is YFSETQ. Trimming at V came to 4 bases and at J to 4 bases, leaving 8 bases not matched to a gene. This CDR3 region has 15 residues. In nucleotides, the CDR3 is TGCGCCAGCAGCATTACAGGGGATGCAGGAAACACCATATATTTT. Translated: CASSITGDAGNTIYF. Complete variable domain (other parts from reference TRBV5-1 and TRBJ1-3): KAGVTQTPRYLIKTRGQQVTLSCSPISGHRSVSWYQQTPGQGLQFLFEYFSETQRNKGNFPGRFSGRQFSNSRSEMNVSTLELGDSALYLCASSITGDAGNTIYFGEGSWLTVV.

The rearrangement links TRBV7-9 to TRBJ1-6; 7 bases fit TRBD1. The CDR3 is 15 amino acids. Per germline, CDR1 SEHNR and CDR2 FQNEAQ (reference sequence). Unmatched junction bases numbered 8, after V lost 6 bases and J lost 6 bases. CDR3 in amino acids: CASSFGTDSNSPLHF. The CDR3 nucleotides read TGTGCCAGCAGTTTCGGGACAGACAGTAATTCACCCCTCCACTTT.

This rearrangement joins TRBV9 to TRBJ1-1, with 9 bases aligning to TRBD1. The CDR3 extends over 15 amino acids. V was clipped by 4 bases and J by 3 bases; unmatched bases: 7. In germline, CDR1 is SGDLS, CDR2 YYNGEE. Here the CDR3 DNA reads TGTGCCAGCAGCCCAACAGGGGGCCGGGACACTGAAGCTTTCTTT. This gives the protein CASSPTGGRDTEAFF.

The CDR3 bases are TGTGCCTGGAGTGTTCCTCAGGGGTGGGCAACCGGTAACTATGGCTACACCTTC. Translation gives CAWSVPQGWATGNYGYTF. The chain recombines TRBV30 with TRBJ1-2, with D maybe TRBD1 (6 bases). There are 18 residues in the CDR3. CDR1 is GTSNPN, CDR2 SVGIG, per germline (reference sequence). V lost 0 bases, J lost 1 base, and 21 bases lay in between.

The chain recombines TRBV4-2 with TRBJ2-1; D is unresolved. From germline, CDR1 is LGHNA and CDR2 YNFKEQ. The CDR3 covers 16 residues. Trimming removed 0 bases from V and 4 bases from J, with 13 bases in between. The CDR3 sequence is CASSQDLSTNYNEQFF. For the CDR3, the DNA is TGTGCCAGCAGCCAAGATCTAAGTACGAATTACAATGAGCAGTTCTTC.

The chain recombines TRBV5-1 with TRBJ2-6; 10 nucleotides agree with TRBD1. Losses at the gene ends were 0 bases for V and 0 bases for J; bases not matched to a gene: 9. This CDR3 is 20 amino acids long. Germline CDR1 SGHRS, CDR2 YFSETQ. The CDR3 loop is CASSLEGQGLGDSGANVLTF. In DNA, the CDR3 is TGCGCCAGCAGCTTGGAGGGACAGGGGCTCGGGGACTCTGGGGCCAACGTCCTGACTTTC.

This chain connects TRBV29-1 to TRBJ2-7, with 9 bases matching TRBD2. The V gene end was trimmed by 6 bases and the J gene end by 4 bases; junction bases not matched to a gene: 13. Looked up from germline, CDR1 is SQVTM and CDR2 is ANQGSEA. The CDR3 extends over 15 amino acids. The CDR3 nucleotides are TGCAGCGTGGTCTTTATAAGCGGGAGGCAGTACGAGCAGTACTTC. The encoded protein is CSVVFISGRQYEQYF.

The V and J genes are TRBV9 and TRBJ2-3; 7 positions match TRBD2. With V trimmed by 0 bases and J by 0 bases, 13 bases remained unmatched. CDR3 length equals 19 residues. Germline CDR1 and CDR2: SGDLS and YYNGEE. Here the CDR3 reads CASSVEIEGLGSSTDTQYF. The CDR3 nucleotides are TGTGCCAGCAGCGTAGAGATTGAAGGACTAGGCTCTAGCACAGATACGCAGTATTTT. The variable domain in full, completed from reference TRBV9 and TRBJ2-3, reads DSGVTQTPKHLITATGQRVTLRCSPRSGDLSVYWYQQSLDQGLQFLIQYYNGEERAKGNILERFSAQQFPDLHSELNLSSLELGDSALYFCASSVEIEGLGSSTDTQYFGPGTRLTVL.

CDR3 loop: CASSLSGTYSTDTQYF. In DNA, the CDR3 is TGTGCCAGCAGTTTATCCGGGACATATAGCACAGATACGCAGTATTTT. This sequence joins TRBV27 and TRBJ2-3; tentative D call: TRBD1 (6 bases). Trimming removed 0 bases at V and 0 bases at J, with 10 bases between. The CDR3 spans 16 residues. CDR1 and CDR2 (germline): MNHEY, SMNVEV (reference sequence).

The chain employs TRBV29-1 and TRBJ2-1, with D possibly TRBD2 on 5 matching bases. Between the trimmed V and J ends, which lost 4 bases and 4 bases, there was a span of 14 bases. Germline V lookup: CDR1 SQVTM, CDR2 ANQGSEA. CDR3 length: 14 residues. Here the CDR3 DNA reads TGCAGCGTTGTGAGTCGGGGTGGTTACAATGAGCAGTTCTTC. It translates to CSVVSRGGYNEQFF.

CDR3 nucleotides: TGTGCCGGCCTACTCAGGGGGAAGACCCAGTACTTC. This sequence encodes CAGLLRGKTQYF. The J gene is TRBJ2-5, the V gene TRBV2, with 7 bases lining up with TRBD1. The V gene end was trimmed by 11 bases and the J gene end by 6 bases; junction bases not matched to a gene: 9. The CDR3 sequence is 12 residues long. Germline CDR1 SNHLY, CDR2 FYNNEI.

Points on this clone: Compared with germline, one end of the junction differs, possibly owing to a read error. The V call is TRBV5-8, the J call TRBJ2-7, with 9 nucleotides matching TRBD1. The length of the CDR3 is 15 residues. Per the germline V gene, CDR1 is SGHTS and CDR2 is YDEGEE. In DNA, the CDR3 is TGTGCCAGCAACTTGGGGACAGGGAGGTCCTACGAGCAGTACTTC. Encoded protein: CASNLGTGRSYEQYF.

The rearrangement uses TRBV11-1 and TRBJ2-5; 7 bases align to TRBD1. The CDR3 has 15 amino acids. After removal of 2 bases from V and 2 bases from J, the junction contained 5 bases not matched to a gene. Looked up from germline, CDR1 is SGHAT and CDR2 is FQDESV (reference sequence). This chain's CDR3 is CASSLPPGQQETQYF. CDR3 bases: TGTGCCAGCAGCTTACCCCCGGGACAGCAAGAGACCCAGTACTTC.

This clone was recorded a few times. This chain joins TRBV21-1 and TRBJ2-3; TRBD1 is the table's D call, not checked against the DNA. TRBV21-1 is tagged as a pseudogene. This CDR3 has 13 residues. CDR3 bases: TGTGCCAGCACCAGGTCGCGCACAGATACGCAGTATTTT. It translates to CASTRSRTDTQYF.

The chain employs TRBV4-1 and TRBJ1-3; 9 positions agree with TRBD1. In germline, CDR1 is MGHRA, CDR2 YSYEKL. The CDR3 has 14 amino acids. V lost 3 bases, J lost 16 bases, and 13 bases stayed unmatched. For the CDR3, the DNA is TGCGCCAGCAGCCACGAACGTGGGACAGGGTTGGAGTATTTT. This codes for CASSHERGTGLEYF.

V usage is TRBV28 and J usage is TRBJ1-2; TRBD1 is a possible D gene (5 bases). The CDR3 runs 18 residues. The germline V gene has CDR1 MDHEN and CDR2 SYDVKM. V was cut by 1 base and J by 5 bases, with 23 bases left in between. The CDR3 coding sequence is TGTGCCAGCAGTTTATCACTGGGAGGGCCAGGGAGACTATATGGCTACACCTTC. This gives the protein CASSLSLGGPGRLYGYTF.

The chain recombines TRBV5-1 with TRBJ1-3; 7 bases agree with TRBD1. Germline CDR1 is SGHRS and CDR2 is YFSETQ. The CDR3 covers 16 residues. J was trimmed by 3 bases and V by 4 bases; bases with no gene match: 10. CDR3 sequence reads: CASSLGQTNYGNTIYF. The CDR3 nucleotides read TGCGCCAGCAGCCTGGGACAGACGAACTATGGAAACACCATATATTTT.

The gene calls are TRBV11-2 and TRBJ2-2; 10 nucleotides line up with TRBD2. Per germline, CDR1 SGHAT and CDR2 FQNNGV. CDR3 length equals 15 residues. With 4 bases clipped from V and 6 bases from J, the junction kept 5 bases outside the gene matches. The DNA of the CDR3 is TGTGCCAGCAGCTGGACTAGCGGTAGTTCCGGGGAGCTGTTTTTT. Protein sequence: CASSWTSGSSGELFF.

The V call is TRBV5-1, the J call TRBJ2-1; 12 nucleotides agree with TRBD2. CDR1 is SGHRS, CDR2 YFSETQ, per germline. The CDR3 has 15 residues. The V segment lost 3 bases and the J segment 7 bases; nucleotides outside the gene matches: 5. The chain's CDR3 is CASSSNLAGGNEQFF. The CDR3 region has the DNA TGCGCCAGCAGCTCTAACCTAGCGGGAGGGAATGAGCAGTTCTTC.